The 20 T cell receptor beta chains below come from one sample, sequenced in a study of T-cell memory formation after mild COVID-19. MiXCR, run by TCRdb on the 5' RACE reads, gives a single entry per CDR3 protein. The sample includes hundreds of thousands of distinct CDR3 sequences, around a sixth of them seen just once. The sequencing sample was made of PBMCs or a T cell subset sorted from them (not recorded which). The receptor source for this set is a man aged 18-30 years who had mild COVID-19 (a few samples of this study predate the infection). Cell type and time point are not known.

There are many counts of this clonotype. V is TRBV18 and J is TRBJ2-5; D is possibly TRBD1 (6 bases). Trimming cost V 3 bases and J 2 bases, with 10 bases left between them. The germline V gene has CDR1 KGHSH and CDR2 LQKENI. This CDR3 contains 14 residues. CDR3 protein: CASSPSGTQETQYF. CDR3 sequence (DNA): TGTGCCAGCTCACCCTCCGGGACACAAGAGACCCAGTACTTC.

The V and J genes are TRBV7-2 and TRBJ2-5; tentative D call: TRBD2 (6 bases). The germline CDR1 and CDR2 sequences are SGHTA and FQGNSA. V lost 5 bases, J lost 3 bases, and 16 bases lay in between. This CDR3 contains 15 residues. CDR3 DNA: TGTGCCAGCAGCGACCTTAATGGCGGGGAAGAGACCCAGTACTTC. Translated: CASSDLNGGEETQYF.

The chain is built from TRBV7-9 and TRBJ2-7; 9 bases fit TRBD1. CDR3 length: 17 amino acids. Germline V gives CDR1 SEHNR, CDR2 FQNEAQ (reference sequence). The ends lost 5 bases at V and 0 bases at J; junction bases unmatched: 11. CDR3 region: CASSPRQDRGDSYEQYF. Written as DNA, the CDR3 is TGTGCCAGCAGCCCCCGGCAGGACAGGGGAGACTCCTACGAGCAGTACTTC.

J is TRBJ1-5 and V is TRBV9; D not resolved. CDR1 SGDLS and CDR2 YYNGEE come from the germline V gene. V was shortened by 0 bases and J by 8 bases, with 9 bases between the two germline ends. CDR3 length equals 13 residues. The CDR3 DNA follows: TGTGCCAGCAGCGTAGGCAGCCGGGAGCCCCAGCATTTT. This gives the protein CASSVGSREPQHF.

This clonotype has just a few counts. The chain uses TRBV20-1 and TRBJ1-4; D unclear. The CDR3 has 13 residues. Between the trimmed V and J ends, which lost 4 bases and 7 bases, there was a span of 13 bases. Germline CDR1 and CDR2: DFQATT and SNEGSKA (reference sequence). CDR3 DNA: TGCAGTGCTATCGGGCCGTACGGTGAAAAACTGTTTTTT. As protein: CSAIGPYGEKLFF.

This clonotype was seen a single time. This chain joins TRBV5-1 and TRBJ2-5; D perhaps matches TRBD1 (6 bases). Germline assignment: CDR1 SGHRS and CDR2 YFSETQ. This CDR3 comprises 15 residues. Trimming pared 2 bases from V and 0 bases from J, leaving 11 bases between. CDR3 amino acids: CASSLGPGDQETQYF. DNA of the CDR3: TGCGCCAGCAGCTTAGGCCCAGGGGACCAAGAGACCCAGTACTTC. Using reference TRBV5-1 and TRBJ2-5 for the parts outside the CDR3, the full variable domain is KAGVTQTPRYLIKTRGQQVTLSCSPISGHRSVSWYQQTPGQGLQFLFEYFSETQRNKGNFPGRFSGRQFSNSRSEMNVSTLELGDSALYLCASSLGPGDQETQYFGPGTRLLVL.

This clonotype came up a few times. The chain carries TRBV5-8 and TRBJ2-7, with D tentatively TRBD1 (5 bases). V was shortened by 1 base and J by 3 bases, with 8 bases between the two germline ends. There are 13 residues in the CDR3. In germline, CDR1 is SGHTS, CDR2 YDEGEE. This CDR3 reads CASSLTQVYEQYF. The CDR3, as DNA: TGTGCCAGCAGCTTGACACAGGTCTACGAGCAGTACTTC.

This clonotype has just a few counts. V and J are TRBV6-1 and TRBJ1-5; 7 positions match TRBD1. The trim removed 6 bases at V and 7 bases at J, leaving 9 bases unmatched. This CDR3 has 14 residues. The germline V gene encodes CDR1 MNHNS and CDR2 SASEGT. The CDR3 DNA reads TGTGCCAGCAGAACAGACAGGGTCTCCCAGCCCCAGCATTTT. Amino acids: CASRTDRVSQPQHF.

This clonotype was seen a handful of times. The CDR3 loop reads CASSVGGQGISPLHF. The DNA for the CDR3 is TGTGCCAGCAGCGTAGGGGGACAGGGAATATCACCCCTCCACTTT. This chain joins TRBV9 and TRBJ1-6; 9 bases fit TRBD1. Unmatched junction bases numbered 5, after V lost 0 bases and J lost 10 bases. The CDR3 is made up of 15 amino acids. From germline, CDR1 is SGDLS and CDR2 YYNGEE.

The sample holds a few counts of this clonotype. The chain employs TRBV27 and TRBJ2-3, with D perhaps TRBD2 (5 bases). The V gene's germline CDR1 is MNHEY and CDR2 SMNVEV (reference sequence). V was cut by 2 bases and J by 2 bases, with 11 bases left in between. This CDR3 is 15 amino acids long. The CDR3 DNA sequence: TGTGCCAGCAGTTTAGACGGGGTTCACACAGATACGCAGTATTTT. This translates into CASSLDGVHTDTQYF.

This clonotype turned up a few times. CDR3 nucleotides: TGTGCCAGCTGGTCCCATCCCCGGTCACCCCTCCACTTT. This translates into CASWSHPRSPLHF. The J gene is TRBJ1-6, the V gene TRBV6-5; D uncertain. The germline gives CDR1 MNHEY, CDR2 SVGAGI. This CDR3 spans 13 amino acids. V was shortened by 8 bases and J by 10 bases, with 15 bases between the two germline ends.

Ten or more counts support this clonotype. This chain connects TRBV7-2 to TRBJ2-3; D is ambiguous. Germline V lookup: CDR1 SGHTA, CDR2 FQGNSA. V was trimmed by 6 bases and J by 1 base, leaving 8 bases between them. The CDR3 totals 13 residues. CDR3 bases: TGTGCCAGCAGTTCAAGGGGCACAGATACGCAGTATTTT. Its protein is CASSSRGTDTQYF. Full variable domain (remainder filled in from reference TRBV7-2 and TRBJ2-3): GAGVSQSPSNKVTEKGKDVELRCDPISGHTALYWYRQSLGQGLEFLIYFQGNSAPDKSGLPSDRFSAERTGGSVSTLTIQRTQQEDSAVYLCASSSRGTDTQYFGPGTRLTVL.

There are a few counts of this clonotype. Written as DNA, the CDR3 is TGTGCCAGCAGCAAAGACGTTTGGCAGCCCCAGCATTTT. Protein sequence: CASSKDVWQPQHF. This chain uses TRBV27 with TRBJ1-5; D gene uncertain. V dropped 6 bases and J dropped 7 bases, with 13 bases sitting between them. The CDR3 is 13 amino acids. The germline V gene has CDR1 MNHEY and CDR2 SMNVEV (reference sequence).

In its sample, this clonotype was seen a few times. This chain uses TRBV4-3 with TRBJ1-2, with D maybe TRBD1 (6 bases). The CDR3 has 15 amino acids. From germline, CDR1 is LGHNA and CDR2 YSLEER. V was cut by 0 bases and J by 5 bases, with 13 bases left in between. CDR3 loop: CASSQERGVGYGYTF. The CDR3 DNA sequence: TGCGCCAGCAGCCAAGAGAGGGGGGTTGGGTATGGCTACACCTTC.

This clonotype was picked up many times. The CDR3 DNA sequence: TGTGCCAGCAGCCTCTCTAGCGGGAGCTACTCTGGGGCCAACGTCCTGACTTTC. Translating it yields CASSLSSGSYSGANVLTF. The rearrangement uses TRBV7-3 and TRBJ2-6; 10 bases align to TRBD2. With V trimmed by 5 bases and J by 0 bases, 7 bases remained unmatched. Germline V CDR1 and CDR2: SGHTA, FQGTGA. CDR3 length: 18 residues. The full variable domain, with the rest looked up from reference TRBV7-3 and TRBJ2-6, is GAGVSQTPSNKVTEKGKYVELRCDPISGHTALYWYRQSLGQGPEFLIYFQGTGAADDSGLPNDRFFAVRPEGSVSTLKIQRTERGDSAVYLCASSLSSGSYSGANVLTFGAGSRLTVL.

This clonotype showed up many times. The chain combines TRBV7-2 with TRBJ2-5, with 9 bases aligning to TRBD2. Trimming cost V 1 base and J 5 bases; bases outside gene matches: 5. This CDR3 comprises 15 residues. Germline V lookup: CDR1 SGHTA, CDR2 FQGNSA. In nucleotides, the CDR3 is TGTGCCAGCAGCTTAGTTAGCGGGGGTGAGGAGACCCAGTACTTC. Protein sequence: CASSLVSGGEETQYF.

This clonotype was observed a few times. This sequence joins TRBV20-1 and TRBJ2-4, with D possibly matching TRBD1 (5 bases). The CDR3 is 18 residues long. The germline CDR1 and CDR2 sequences are DFQATT and SNEGSKA (reference sequence). V lost 0 bases, J lost 0 bases, and 18 bases lay in between. The CDR3 region is CSAREGWGTNIAKNIQYF. The DNA of the CDR3 is TGCAGTGCTAGAGAAGGGTGGGGCACAAATATAGCCAAAAACATTCAGTACTTC.

In this sample, this clonotype turned up a few times. The V gene is TRBV7-9, the J gene TRBJ1-4; no firm D call. The CDR3 runs 14 residues. V was trimmed by 4 bases and J by 0 bases, leaving 6 bases between them. CDR1 and CDR2 (germline): SEHNR, FQNEAQ (reference sequence). CDR3 in amino acids: CASSYLTTNEKLFF. The CDR3 DNA follows: TGTGCCAGCAGCTACCTGACAACTAATGAAAAACTGTTTTTT.

Only a few counts were recorded for this clonotype. The J gene is TRBJ2-3, the V gene TRBV7-2; weak D call: TRBD1 (5 bases). CDR3 length: 15 amino acids. Germline loops: CDR1 SGHTA, CDR2 FQGNSA. Trimming pared 5 bases from V and 0 bases from J, leaving 12 bases between. CDR3 residues: CASSRDSLSTDTQYF. Here the CDR3 DNA reads TGTGCCAGCAGCCGAGACAGCCTCAGCACAGATACGCAGTATTTT.

The chain combines TRBV12-5 with TRBJ1-5; D gene uncertain. Germline loops: CDR1 LGHNT, CDR2 FRNRAP. The ends were cut back, 0 bases at V and 4 bases at J, with 7 bases in the middle. The CDR3 contains 14 residues. This CDR3 is CASGLVPGNQPQHF. DNA of the CDR3: TGTGCTAGTGGTTTGGTACCCGGTAATCAGCCCCAGCATTTT.